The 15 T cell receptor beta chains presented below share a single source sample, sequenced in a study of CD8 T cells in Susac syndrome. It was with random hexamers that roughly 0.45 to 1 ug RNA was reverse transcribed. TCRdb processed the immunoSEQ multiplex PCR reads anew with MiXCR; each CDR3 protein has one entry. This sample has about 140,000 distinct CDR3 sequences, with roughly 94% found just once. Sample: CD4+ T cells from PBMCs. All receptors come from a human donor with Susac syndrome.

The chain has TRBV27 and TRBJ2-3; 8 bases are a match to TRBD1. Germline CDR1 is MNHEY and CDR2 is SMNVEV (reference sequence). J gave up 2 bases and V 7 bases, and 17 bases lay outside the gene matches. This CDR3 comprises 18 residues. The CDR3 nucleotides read TGTGCCAGCAAACTCGGGATCCGAGACAGGGGCCCCACAGATACGCAGTATTTT. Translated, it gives CASKLGIRDRGPTDTQYF.

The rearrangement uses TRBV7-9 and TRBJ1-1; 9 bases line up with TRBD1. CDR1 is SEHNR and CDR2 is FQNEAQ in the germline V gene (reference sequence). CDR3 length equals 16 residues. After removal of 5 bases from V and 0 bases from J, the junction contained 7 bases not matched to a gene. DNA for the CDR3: TGTGCCAGCAGCCCAAGGACAGGGGCCATGAACACTGAAGCTTTCTTT. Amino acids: CASSPRTGAMNTEAFF.

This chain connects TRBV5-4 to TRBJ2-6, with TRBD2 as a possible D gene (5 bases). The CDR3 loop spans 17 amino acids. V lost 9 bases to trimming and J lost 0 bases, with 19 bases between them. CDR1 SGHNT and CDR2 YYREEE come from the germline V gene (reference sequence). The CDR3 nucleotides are TGTGCCACAACTCGAGGGCAGCCGAGCTCTGGGGCCAACGTCCTGACTTTC. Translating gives CATTRGQPSSGANVLTF.

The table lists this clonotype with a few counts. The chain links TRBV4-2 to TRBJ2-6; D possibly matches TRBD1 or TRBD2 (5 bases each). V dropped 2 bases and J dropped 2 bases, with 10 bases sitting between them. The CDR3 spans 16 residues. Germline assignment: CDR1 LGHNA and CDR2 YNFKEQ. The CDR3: CASSQSLGAGANVLTF. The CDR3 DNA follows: TGTGCCAGCAGCCAATCCTTGGGGGCTGGGGCCAACGTCCTGACTTTC.

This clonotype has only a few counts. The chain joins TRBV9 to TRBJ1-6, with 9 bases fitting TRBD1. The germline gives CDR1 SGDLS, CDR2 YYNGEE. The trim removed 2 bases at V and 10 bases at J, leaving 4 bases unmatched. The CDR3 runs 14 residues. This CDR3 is CASSVGTGYSPLHF. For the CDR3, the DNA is TGTGCCAGCAGCGTGGGGACAGGGTACTCACCCCTCCACTTT.

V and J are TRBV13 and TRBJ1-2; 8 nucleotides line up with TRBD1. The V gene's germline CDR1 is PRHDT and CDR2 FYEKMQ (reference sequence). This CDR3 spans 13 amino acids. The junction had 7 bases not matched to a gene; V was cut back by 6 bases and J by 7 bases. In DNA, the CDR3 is TGTGCCAGCAGGCGACAGGGGCAAAGTGGCTACACCTTC. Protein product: CASRRQGQSGYTF.

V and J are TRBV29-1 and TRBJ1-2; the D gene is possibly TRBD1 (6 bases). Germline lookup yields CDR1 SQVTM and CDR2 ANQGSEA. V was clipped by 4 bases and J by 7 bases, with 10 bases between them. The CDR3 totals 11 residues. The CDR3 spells CSVAGAGGYTF. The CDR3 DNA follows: TGCAGCGTTGCAGGGGCCGGTGGCTACACCTTC.

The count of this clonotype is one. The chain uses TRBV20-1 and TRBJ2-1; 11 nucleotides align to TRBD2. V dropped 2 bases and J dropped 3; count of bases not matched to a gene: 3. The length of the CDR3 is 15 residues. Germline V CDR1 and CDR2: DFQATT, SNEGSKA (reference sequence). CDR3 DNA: TGCAGTGCTAGACAGACTAGCGGGGTCTACAATGAGCAGTTCTTC. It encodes CSARQTSGVYNEQFF.

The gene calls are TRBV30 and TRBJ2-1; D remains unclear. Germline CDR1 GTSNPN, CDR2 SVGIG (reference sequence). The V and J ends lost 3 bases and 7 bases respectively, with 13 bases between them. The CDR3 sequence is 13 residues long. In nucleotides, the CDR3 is TGTGCCTGGAGGAAGAACGGGTTAAATGAGCAGTTCTTC. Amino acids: CAWRKNGLNEQFF.

The CDR3 spells CASSPRRLASVETQYF. The CDR3 DNA is TGTGCCAGCAGCCCTAGACGACTAGCGTCTGTGGAGACCCAGTACTTC. V usage is TRBV14 and J usage is TRBJ2-5, with 8 bases that match TRBD2. There are 16 residues in the CDR3. CDR1 is SGHDN, CDR2 FVKESK, per germline. V lost 4 bases to trimming and J lost 5 bases; unmatched junction nucleotides: 12.

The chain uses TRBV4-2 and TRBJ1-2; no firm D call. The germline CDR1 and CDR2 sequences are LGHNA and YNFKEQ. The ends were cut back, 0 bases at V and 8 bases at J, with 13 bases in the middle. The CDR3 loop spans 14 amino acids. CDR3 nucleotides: TGTGCCAGCAGCCAAGATCAGGTCGCCGGGGGCTACACCTTC. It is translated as CASSQDQVAGGYTF.

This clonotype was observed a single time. The CDR3 DNA reads as TGCAGTGCTGTCGGGACAGCAAGCTCCTACGAGCAGTACTTC. This codes for CSAVGTASSYEQYF. The chain is built from TRBV20-1 and TRBJ2-7, with 7 bases that match TRBD1. The germline CDR1 and CDR2 sequences are DFQATT and SNEGSKA (reference sequence). V was pared by 5 bases and J by 0 bases, with 7 bases of the junction left unmatched. This CDR3 is 14 amino acids long.

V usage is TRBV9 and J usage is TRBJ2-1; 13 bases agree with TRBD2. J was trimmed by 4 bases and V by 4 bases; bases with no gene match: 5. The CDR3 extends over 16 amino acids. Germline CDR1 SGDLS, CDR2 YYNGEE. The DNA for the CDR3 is TGTGCCAGCAGCTCGAGGACTAGCGGGGGATACAATGAGCAGTTCTTC. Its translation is CASSSRTSGGYNEQFF. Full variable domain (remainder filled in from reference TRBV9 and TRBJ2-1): DSGVTQTPKHLITATGQRVTLRCSPRSGDLSVYWYQQSLDQGLQFLIQYYNGEERAKGNILERFSAQQFPDLHSELNLSSLELGDSALYFCASSSRTSGGYNEQFFGPGTRLTVL.

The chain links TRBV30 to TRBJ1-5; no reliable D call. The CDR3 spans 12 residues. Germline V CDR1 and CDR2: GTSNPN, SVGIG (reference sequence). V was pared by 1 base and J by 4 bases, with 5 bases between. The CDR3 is CAWSERNQPQHF. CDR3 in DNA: TGTGCCTGGAGTGAAAGAAATCAGCCCCAGCATTTT.

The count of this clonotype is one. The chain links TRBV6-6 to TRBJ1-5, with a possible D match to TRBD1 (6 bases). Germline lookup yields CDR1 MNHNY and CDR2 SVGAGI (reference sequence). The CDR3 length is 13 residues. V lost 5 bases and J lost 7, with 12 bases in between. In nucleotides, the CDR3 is TGTGCCAGCAGTGACACAGGGTACCAGCCCCAGCATTTT. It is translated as CASSDTGYQPQHF.